This T cell receptor beta chain was found in a study of shared clonotypes between healthy human individuals. At the level of the study: Each donor had three CD4 naive, three CD4 memory, two CD8 naive and one CD8 memory plate.

V shed 7 bases and J 6 bases; nucleotides not matched to a gene: 8. CDR1 is WNHNN, CDR2 SYGVQD, per germline (reference sequence). The CDR3 contains 13 residues. Deep-level assay runs were performed. The repertoire was sequenced with immunoSEQ multiplex PCR; TCRdb's copy has only in-frame clones and lacks some. The sample has approximately 620,000 clones, around 97% seen once. Concerning this clone itself: What it binds is not known.

Study-level points and caveats: Among four donors, approximately 5% of naive CD4 clonotypes were found in common.

The chain joins TRBV10-1 to TRBJ2-7, with TRBD1 matching over 8 bases. The sequence derives from a woman aged 25-40 years in good health. Sequencing was carried out using naive CD4+ T cells sorted from blood. Indicated subset: CD45RA+ positively selected. CDR3 protein: CASTSGQGREQYF. CDR3 sequence (DNA): TGCGCCAGCACCTCCGGACAGGGTCGCGAGCAGTACTTC.